This is a list of T cell receptor beta chains from one sample in a study of blood T cell repertoires in COVID-19. Measured with immunoSEQ multiplex PCR; TCRdb has only the in-frame clones, and not every one. The sample lists some 310,000 clones, about nine tenths occurring once. The specimen was peripheral blood. The receptors were gathered from a man aged 50 to 60 with active or convalescent COVID-19. The CDR3 runs from the conserved cysteine through the conserved F or W. A D gene is named only where the DNA matches it firmly. Some rows mark clone size as missing; the rest say once, few, many or name a class of expanded clone.

d_gene: TRBD2; abundance: -; j_gene: TRBJ2-1; v_gene: TRBV7-9; CDR3nt: TGTGCCAGCAGCTTAGGACTAGCGGACAATGAGCAGTTCTTC; CDR3aa: CASSLGLADNEQFF
d_gene: TRBD2; abundance: -; j_gene: TRBJ2-3; v_gene: TRBV7-9; CDR3nt: TGTGCCAGCAGCTTACTGGGGATCGGGGAGGGAGATACGCAGTATTTT; CDR3aa: CASSLLGIGEGDTQYF
d_gene: -; abundance: once; j_gene: TRBJ2-3; v_gene: TRBV5-1; CDR3nt: TGCGCCAGCACTTGGGGGGTTCCCACAGATACGCAGTATTTT; CDR3aa: CASTWGVPTDTQYF
d_gene: -; abundance: -; j_gene: TRBJ1-4; v_gene: TRBV2; CDR3nt: TGTGCCAGCAGTGAATCGGGGGGACTTAATGAAAAACTGTTTTTT; CDR3aa: CASSESGGLNEKLFF
d_gene: -; abundance: -; j_gene: TRBJ1-1; v_gene: TRBV5-1; CDR3nt: TGCGCCAGCATCGAGACTCCAGGAGGCACTGAAGCTTTCTTT; CDR3aa: CASIETPGGTEAFF
d_gene: TRBD1; abundance: once; j_gene: TRBJ1-1; v_gene: TRBV7-2; CDR3nt: TGTGCCAGCAGCTCCTACAGGGGAGAAGCTTTCTTT; CDR3aa: CASSSYRGEAFF
d_gene: TRBD1; abundance: -; j_gene: TRBJ2-1; v_gene: TRBV2; CDR3nt: TGTGCCAGCAGTGCTTACAGGGGGTCTAGTTCAAGTGAGCAGTTCTTC; CDR3aa: CASSAYRGSSSSEQFF
d_gene: -; abundance: -; j_gene: TRBJ1-1; v_gene: TRBV5-6; CDR3nt: TGTGCCAGCAGCCTGCAGCCGGGGGACACTGAAGCTTTCTTT; CDR3aa: CASSLQPGDTEAFF
d_gene: TRBD2; abundance: -; j_gene: TRBJ2-7; v_gene: TRBV18; CDR3nt: TGTGCCAGCTCGCTTCTTTATAGCGGGAGCTCCTACGAGCAGTACTTC; CDR3aa: CASSLLYSGSSYEQYF
d_gene: TRBD1; abundance: few; j_gene: TRBJ2-7; v_gene: TRBV29-1; CDR3nt: TGCAGCGTGTTAAGAGGGACAGGGAACAACGAGCAGTACTTC; CDR3aa: CSVLRGTGNNEQYF
d_gene: TRBD1; abundance: -; j_gene: TRBJ2-7; v_gene: TRBV28; CDR3nt: TGTGCCAGCAGTTCTCCGACAGGGGGAGCCTACGAGCAGTACTTC; CDR3aa: CASSSPTGGAYEQYF
d_gene: -; abundance: -; j_gene: TRBJ2-7; v_gene: TRBV7-9; CDR3nt: TGTGCCAGCAGCTCTGCCTACGAGCAGTACTTC; CDR3aa: CASSSAYEQYF
d_gene: TRBD1; abundance: once; j_gene: TRBJ2-2; v_gene: TRBV7-3; CDR3nt: TGTGCCAGCAGCCCCCGACAGGGCCCCGGGGAGCTGTTTTTT; CDR3aa: CASSPRQGPGELFF
d_gene: -; abundance: -; j_gene: TRBJ2-5; v_gene: TRBV9; CDR3nt: TGTGCCAGCAGCGTAGGCGCGCGGGGAGGGGGAGAGACCCAGTACTTC; CDR3aa: CASSVGARGGGETQYF
d_gene: TRBD1; abundance: once; j_gene: TRBJ1-4; v_gene: TRBV3-1/TRBV3-2; CDR3nt: TGTGCCAGCAGCTCTCACGGGACAGGGAGTGAAAAACTGTTTTTT; CDR3aa: CASSSHGTGSEKLFF
d_gene: -; abundance: -; j_gene: TRBJ1-1; v_gene: TRBV20-1; CDR3nt: TGCAGTGCTAGTCAGGGCGGTTACACTGAAGCTTTCTTT; CDR3aa: CSASQGGYTEAFF
d_gene: TRBD1; abundance: -; j_gene: TRBJ2-5; v_gene: TRBV27; CDR3nt: TGTGCCAGCAGTGTTCGACAGGGGTACCAAGAGACCCAGTACTTC; CDR3aa: CASSVRQGYQETQYF
d_gene: -; abundance: -; j_gene: TRBJ2-1; v_gene: TRBV15; CDR3nt: TGTGCCACCAGCAGAGACACGGGGTGGCAGTTCTTC; CDR3aa: CATSRDTGWQFF
d_gene: -; abundance: few; j_gene: TRBJ2-7; v_gene: TRBV5-8; CDR3nt: TGTGCCAGCAGCTTGGCGGTCGCCGAGCAGTACTTC; CDR3aa: CASSLAVAEQYF
d_gene: -; abundance: once; j_gene: TRBJ2-1; v_gene: TRBV18; CDR3nt: TGTGCCAGCTCCCGGCCAGGGCCTCACAATGAGCAGTTCTTC; CDR3aa: CASSRPGPHNEQFF
d_gene: -; abundance: -; j_gene: TRBJ1-3; v_gene: TRBV3-1/TRBV3-2; CDR3nt: TGTGCCAGCAGCCAAACGAGCGGTGGGTTTGGAAACACCATATATTTT; CDR3aa: CASSQTSGGFGNTIYF
d_gene: -; abundance: -; j_gene: TRBJ2-1; v_gene: TRBV5-6; CDR3nt: TGTGCCAGCAGCTGGGGGCTCAGGGGCTCGAATGAGCAGTTCTTC; CDR3aa: CASSWGLRGSNEQFF
d_gene: -; abundance: -; j_gene: TRBJ1-1; v_gene: TRBV28; CDR3nt: TGTGCCAGCAGTACAACAGGGACGAACACTGAAGCTTTCTTT; CDR3aa: CASSTTGTNTEAFF
d_gene: TRBD1; abundance: -; j_gene: TRBJ1-5; v_gene: TRBV27; CDR3nt: TGTGCCAGCAGACCCGGGACAGGCACCCTCTATAGCAATCAGCCCCAGCATTTT; CDR3aa: CASRPGTGTLYSNQPQHF
d_gene: TRBD2; abundance: -; j_gene: TRBJ2-3; v_gene: TRBV11-2; CDR3nt: TGTGCCAGCAGCTTAGAAGGCGGGGGGCCTAATACGCAGTATTTT; CDR3aa: CASSLEGGGPNTQYF
d_gene: -; abundance: -; j_gene: TRBJ2-5; v_gene: TRBV7-9; CDR3nt: TGTGCCAGCAGCTTAGCAGGAACCGGAGAAGAGACCCAGTACTTC; CDR3aa: CASSLAGTGEETQYF
d_gene: TRBD1; abundance: -; j_gene: TRBJ1-3; v_gene: TRBV9; CDR3nt: TGTGCCAGCAGCCGATCAGGGGGCGAAAACACCATATATTTT; CDR3aa: CASSRSGGENTIYF
d_gene: TRBD2; abundance: -; j_gene: TRBJ2-5; v_gene: TRBV28; CDR3nt: TGTGCCAGCAGTTCGCCCGGGACTAGCGGGAGAGAGACCCAGTACTTC; CDR3aa: CASSSPGTSGRETQYF
d_gene: TRBD1; abundance: -; j_gene: TRBJ2-7; v_gene: TRBV19; CDR3nt: TGTGCCAGTGCCATACAGGGGGCGAGGGACGAGCAGTACTTC; CDR3aa: CASAIQGARDEQYF
d_gene: TRBD1; abundance: -; j_gene: TRBJ2-1; v_gene: TRBV20-1; CDR3nt: TGCAGTGCTAGTAAATTTGGGACAGCCGAAGACAATGAGCAGTTCTTC; CDR3aa: CSASKFGTAEDNEQFF
d_gene: -; abundance: -; j_gene: TRBJ1-5; v_gene: TRBV27; CDR3nt: TGTGCCAGCGGTAGAGGGGGTCAGCCCCAGCATTTT; CDR3aa: CASGRGGQPQHF
d_gene: -; abundance: -; j_gene: TRBJ1-3; v_gene: TRBV5-1; CDR3nt: TGCGCCAGCAGCTTGGTTCCCCGGGTAGGAAACACCATATATTTT; CDR3aa: CASSLVPRVGNTIYF